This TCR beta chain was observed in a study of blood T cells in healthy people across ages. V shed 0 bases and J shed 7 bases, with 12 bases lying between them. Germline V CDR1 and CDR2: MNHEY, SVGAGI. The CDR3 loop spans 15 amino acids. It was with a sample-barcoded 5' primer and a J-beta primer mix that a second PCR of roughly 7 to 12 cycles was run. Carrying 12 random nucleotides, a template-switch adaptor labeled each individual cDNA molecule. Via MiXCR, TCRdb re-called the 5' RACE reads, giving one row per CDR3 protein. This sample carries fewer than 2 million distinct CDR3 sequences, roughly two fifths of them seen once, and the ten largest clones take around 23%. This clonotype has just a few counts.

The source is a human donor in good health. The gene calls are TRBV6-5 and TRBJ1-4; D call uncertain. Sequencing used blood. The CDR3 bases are TGTGCCAGCAGTTACTCGATACGGGCTAGTGAAAAACTGTTTTTT. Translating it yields CASSYSIRASEKLFF.